Each of the 22 T cell receptor beta chains below was sequenced from the same sample in a study of CD8+ T cells in alopecia areata (dated by TCRdb to 2016 to 2019). The protocol used for the library was the immunoSEQ multiplex PCR assay. To provide template for TCR sequencing, every sample had RNA extracted and reverse transcribed into cDNA. The clones in this table, taken by TCRdb from immuneACCESS, are in-frame only. Not every clone is retained; where verified, under half of the shortfall comes from an unresolved V gene, and the cause of the rest is unknown. Within this sample are 100,000 to 150,000 clones, with 47% of them counted one time only. Roughly a tenth of the sample is in the top ten clones. Sample: NKG2D-low CD8+ T cells sorted from blood. The cell subset or site label corresponds to: sorted CD8+ NKG2D-low blood T cells. These receptor sequences come from a human donor with alopecia areata.

The rearrangement uses TRBV7-8 and TRBJ1-2, with D tentatively TRBD1 (5 bases). The ends were cut back, 2 bases at V and 1 base at J, with 8 bases in the middle. Looked up from germline, CDR1 is SGHVS and CDR2 is FQNEAQ. The CDR3 has 14 residues. The CDR3 loop is CASSLLQDNYGYTF. As DNA, the CDR3 is TGTGCCAGCAGCTTACTACAGGATAACTATGGCTACACCTTC.

For this clone: The sample holds other DNA sequences that translate to the same CDR3. This rearrangement joins TRBV29-1 to TRBJ2-7; 8 positions agree with TRBD1. This CDR3 is built from 13 residues. Germline V gene data show CDR1 as SQVTM and CDR2 as ANQGSEA. The CDR3 coding sequence is TGCAGTGCCACAGGGGGATCTTCCTACGAGCAGTACTTC. Protein: CSATGGSSYEQYF.

The chain carries TRBV28 and TRBJ1-1; tentative D call: TRBD1 (6 bases). The germline gives CDR1 MDHEN, CDR2 SYDVKM. Trimming stripped 5 bases from V and 6 bases from J, with 10 bases between. CDR3 size: 12 residues. The chain's CDR3 is CASSQQGPEAFF. CDR3 DNA sequence: TGTGCCAGCAGTCAACAGGGACCTGAAGCTTTCTTT.

There are a few counts of this clone. Additional DNA sequences in this sample encode the identical CDR3. The V gene is TRBV29-1, the J gene TRBJ2-2; maybe TRBD1 (5 bases). Trimming left V 4 bases short and J 2 bases short, with 8 bases between. This CDR3 contains 13 residues. Germline lookup yields CDR1 SQVTM and CDR2 ANQGSEA. The CDR3, as DNA: TGCAGCGTTGGCGACAGCAACACCGGGGAGCTGTTTTTT. Residues: CSVGDSNTGELFF.

This chain uses TRBV30 with TRBJ1-5; TRBD1 is a possible D gene (6 bases). CDR3 size: 14 residues. Between the trimmed V and J ends, which lost 4 bases and 6 bases, there was a span of 16 bases. Germline V gene sequence: CDR1 GTSNPN, CDR2 SVGIG (reference sequence). CDR3 bases: TGTGCCTGGAACCAGGGGCCGGGTAGTCAGCCCCAGCATTTT. It is translated as CAWNQGPGSQPQHF.

In this sample, this clone turned up a few times. V is TRBV29-1 and J is TRBJ2-3, with 7 nucleotides matching TRBD1. CDR1 SQVTM and CDR2 ANQGSEA come from the germline V gene. The CDR3 length is 14 residues. V dropped 4 bases and J dropped 0; count of bases not matched to a gene: 4. CDR3 sequence reads: CSVGQGRSTDTQYF. The CDR3 DNA sequence: TGCAGCGTTGGACAGGGCCGAAGCACAGATACGCAGTATTTT.

The chain joins TRBV11-2 to TRBJ2-3; 8 bases are a match to TRBD2. Germline V lookup: CDR1 SGHAT, CDR2 FQNNGV. V was clipped by 3 bases and J by 2 bases; unmatched bases: 7. This CDR3 is 16 amino acids long. The chain's CDR3 is CASSFIGGESTDTQYF. CDR3 in DNA: TGTGCCAGCAGCTTTATCGGGGGGGAGTCCACAGATACGCAGTATTTT.

The chain is built from TRBV29-1 and TRBJ2-2; D gene unclear. The V end was cut by 3 bases, the J end by 2 bases, with 4 bases between. CDR1 is SQVTM and CDR2 is ANQGSEA in the germline V gene. This CDR3 contains 12 residues. CDR3 DNA: TGCAGCGTTGACAGTAACACCGGGGAGCTGTTTTTT. Its translation is CSVDSNTGELFF.

The chain carries TRBV29-1 and TRBJ2-1; D is ambiguous. Germline CDR1 reads SQVTM; CDR2 reads ANQGSEA. The CDR3 runs to 12 residues. V was cut by 4 bases and J by 3 bases, with 7 bases left in between. DNA for the CDR3: TGCAGCGTTGTGTCCGTCTACAATGAGCAGTTCTTC. It codes for CSVVSVYNEQFF.

The chain combines TRBV27 with TRBJ1-5, with unresolved D. The CDR3 runs to 12 residues. Trimming removed 6 bases at V and 0 bases at J, with 3 bases between. CDR1 is MNHEY and CDR2 is SMNVEV in the germline V gene (reference sequence). CDR3 in DNA: TGTGCCAGCAGGTATAGCAATCAGCCCCAGCATTTT. Protein product: CASRYSNQPQHF.

This clone was detected once. The V gene is TRBV7-3, the J gene TRBJ2-1; TRBD2 might be the D (6 bases). V dropped 4 bases and J dropped 6 bases, with 13 bases sitting between them. The CDR3 extends over 14 amino acids. The V gene's germline CDR1 is SGHTA and CDR2 FQGTGA. CDR3 sequence reads: CASSSGTQSNEQFF. CDR3 DNA: TGTGCCAGCAGCTCCGGGACTCAGAGCAATGAGCAGTTCTTC.

The chain couples TRBV15 to TRBJ2-1; TRBD2 matches at 8 bases. Germline V lookup: CDR1 LNHNV, CDR2 YYDKDF (reference sequence). With V trimmed by 3 bases and J by 3 bases, 4 bases remained unmatched. This CDR3 has 15 residues. CDR3 coding DNA: TGTGCCACCAGCAGGAAAGCGGGAGTCTACAATGAGCAGTTCTTC. It is translated as CATSRKAGVYNEQFF.

In this sample, this clone turned up a few times. The rearrangement links TRBV28 to TRBJ2-5; TRBD2 aligns across 7 bases. The CDR3 consists of 14 residues. CDR1 and CDR2 from the germline V gene are MDHEN and SYDVKM. V trimming: 5 bases; J trimming: 1 base; junction bases outside the gene matches: 4. CDR3 in DNA: TGTGCCAGCAGTGCTCTAGCGGTCCAAGAGACCCAGTACTTC. The encoded protein is CASSALAVQETQYF.

The gene calls are TRBV29-1 and TRBJ1-2; D call uncertain. The CDR3 runs to 13 residues. Per the germline V gene, CDR1 is SQVTM and CDR2 is ANQGSEA. Trimming cost V 5 bases and J 0 bases, with 10 bases left between them. The CDR3, as DNA: TGCAGCGTTCCGACGGAGTCTAACTATGGCTACACCTTC. The encoded protein is CSVPTESNYGYTF. Based on the CDR3 plus reference TRBV29-1 and TRBJ1-2, the full variable domain is SAVISQKPSRDICQRGTSLTIQCQVDSQVTMMFWYRQQPGQSLTLIATANQGSEATYESGFVIDKFPISRPNLTFSTLTVSNMSPEDSSIYLCSVPTESNYGYTFGSGTRLTVV.

A few counts support this clone. This chain links TRBV29-1 with TRBJ2-1; 10 bases match TRBD2. Germline V gene sequence: CDR1 SQVTM, CDR2 ANQGSEA. CDR3 length: 15 residues. V lost 5 bases, J lost 5 bases, and 9 bases stayed unmatched. CDR3 DNA: TGCAGCGTTTTTGGGAGGCTAGCGGGGGACAATGAGCAGTTCTTC. This encodes CSVFGRLAGDNEQFF.

This clone turned up a few times. The chain joins TRBV5-6 to TRBJ2-5, with D perhaps matching TRBD2 (6 bases). CDR1 is SGHDT and CDR2 is YYEEEE in the germline V gene. Trimming cost V 0 bases and J 4 bases, with 7 bases left between them. This CDR3 region has 13 residues. CDR3 region: CASSLGSGETQYF. The CDR3 DNA is TGTGCCAGCAGCTTGGGTAGCGGAGAGACCCAGTACTTC. Complete variable domain (other parts from reference TRBV5-6 and TRBJ2-5): DAGVTQSPTHLIKTRGQQVTLRCSPKSGHDTVSWYQQALGQGPQFIFQYYEEEERQRGNFPDRFSGHQFPNYSSELNVNALLLGDSALYLCASSLGSGETQYFGPGTRLLVL.

V and J are TRBV11-2 and TRBJ2-7; maybe TRBD1 (6 bases). The V gene's germline CDR1 is SGHAT and CDR2 FQNNGV. Between the trimmed V and J ends, which lost 5 bases and 0 bases, there was a span of 11 bases. There are 14 residues in the CDR3. The CDR3 loop reads CASSPRQVSYEQYF. DNA of the CDR3: TGTGCCAGCAGCCCACGACAGGTCTCCTACGAGCAGTACTTC. Supplemented by reference TRBV11-2 and TRBJ2-7, the full variable domain reads EAGVAQSPRYKIIEKRQSVAFWCNPISGHATLYWYQQILGQGPKLLIQFQNNGVVDDSQLPKDRFSAERLKGVDSTLKIQPAKLEDSAVYLCASSPRQVSYEQYFGPGTRLTVT.

This chain links TRBV11-2 with TRBJ2-3, with TRBD1 as a possible D gene (6 bases). CDR1 and CDR2 (germline): SGHAT, FQNNGV. Trimming cost V 8 bases and J 4 bases, with 22 bases left between them. The CDR3 is 16 amino acids. This CDR3 reads CASRIEAGGESDTQYF. The DNA of the CDR3 is TGTGCCAGCCGAATAGAAGCTGGGGGCGAGTCAGATACGCAGTATTTT. Together with reference TRBV11-2 and TRBJ2-3, the CDR3 gives the full variable domain: EAGVAQSPRYKIIEKRQSVAFWCNPISGHATLYWYQQILGQGPKLLIQFQNNGVVDDSQLPKDRFSAERLKGVDSTLKIQPAKLEDSAVYLCASRIEAGGESDTQYFGPGTRLTVL.

The table lists this clone with a few counts. The V and J genes are TRBV27 and TRBJ2-7, with D unclear. Germline loops: CDR1 MNHEY, CDR2 SMNVEV (reference sequence). The CDR3 is 13 amino acids. The V end was cut by 5 bases, the J end by 2 bases, with 10 bases between. The CDR3 bases are TGTGCCAGCAGTCTAAATGCCGCCTACGAGCAGTACTTC. This sequence encodes CASSLNAAYEQYF.

This chain uses TRBV29-1 with TRBJ2-4; 8 nucleotides match TRBD1. This CDR3 comprises 13 residues. V lost 7 bases, J lost 5 bases, and 7 bases stayed unmatched. The germline V gene encodes CDR1 SQVTM and CDR2 ANQGSEA. The CDR3 loop reads CSGLQGVENIQYF. The CDR3 coding sequence is TGCAGCGGCTTACAGGGGGTTGAAAACATTCAGTACTTC.

CDR3 residues: CAWSRQGDTQYF. CDR3 nucleotide sequence: TGTGCCTGGAGCCGGCAGGGAGATACGCAGTATTTT. This sequence joins TRBV30 and TRBJ2-3; D might be TRBD1 (5 bases). The CDR3 spans 12 residues. The V gene lost 3 bases and the J gene lost 5 bases, with 9 bases spanning the gap. Germline lookup yields CDR1 GTSNPN and CDR2 SVGIG (reference sequence).

The gene calls are TRBV14 and TRBJ2-1; the match to TRBD1 covers 7 bases. Per germline, CDR1 SGHDN and CDR2 FVKESK. This CDR3 is built from 15 residues. V shed 3 bases and J 2 bases; nucleotides not matched to a gene: 4. The CDR3 spells CASSQAGGPYNEQFF. The DNA for the CDR3 is TGTGCCAGCAGCCAGGCAGGGGGACCCTACAATGAGCAGTTCTTC.